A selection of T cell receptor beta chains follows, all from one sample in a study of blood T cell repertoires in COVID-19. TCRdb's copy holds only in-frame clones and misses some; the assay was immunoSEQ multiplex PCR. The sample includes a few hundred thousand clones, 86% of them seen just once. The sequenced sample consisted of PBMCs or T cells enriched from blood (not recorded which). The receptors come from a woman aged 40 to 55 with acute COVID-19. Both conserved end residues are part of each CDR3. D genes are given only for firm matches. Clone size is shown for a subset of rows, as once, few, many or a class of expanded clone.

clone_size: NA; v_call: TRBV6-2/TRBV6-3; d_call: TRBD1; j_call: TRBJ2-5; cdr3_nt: TGTGCCAGCAGTTCCGGGCAGGGGGATCAAGAGACCCAGTACTTC; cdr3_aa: CASSSGQGDQETQYF
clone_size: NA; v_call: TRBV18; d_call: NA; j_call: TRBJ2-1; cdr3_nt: TGTGCCAGCTCACCACAGTCGAGCTCCTACAATGAGCAGTTCTTC; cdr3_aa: CASSPQSSSYNEQFF
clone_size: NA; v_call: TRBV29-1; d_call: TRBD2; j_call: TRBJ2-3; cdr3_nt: TGCAGCATAGGAGCCGGGACTAGCGGCACAGATACGCAGTATTTT; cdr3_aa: CSIGAGTSGTDTQYF
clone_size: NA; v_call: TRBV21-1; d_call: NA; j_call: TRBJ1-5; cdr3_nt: TGTGCCAGCAGCAAAGAGGGGGTAAGACAGGGCTGGGGCAATCAGCCCCAGCATTTT; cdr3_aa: CASSKEGVRQGWGNQPQHF
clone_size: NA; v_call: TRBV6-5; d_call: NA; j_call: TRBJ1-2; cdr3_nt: TGTGCCTCGGCGGACAGTGCTAACTATGGCTACACCTTC; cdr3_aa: CASADSANYGYTF
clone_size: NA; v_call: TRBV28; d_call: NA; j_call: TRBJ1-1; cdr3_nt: TGTGCCAGCAGTTTTGGGGTTTGGGGGAGGGGGATCATGAACACTGAAGCTTTCTTT; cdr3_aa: CASSFGVWGRGIMNTEAFF
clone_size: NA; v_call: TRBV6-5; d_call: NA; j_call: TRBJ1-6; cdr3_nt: TGTGCCACAGGCAGCAGCTCCTATAATTCACCCCTCCACTTT; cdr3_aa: CATGSSSYNSPLHF
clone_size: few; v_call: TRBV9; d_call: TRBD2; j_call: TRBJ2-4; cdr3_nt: TGTGCCAGCAGCGTGGGGATCAGCGGGATCAACATTCAGTACTTC; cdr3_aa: CASSVGISGINIQYF
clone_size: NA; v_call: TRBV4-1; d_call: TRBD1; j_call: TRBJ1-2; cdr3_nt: TGCGCCAGCAGCCCCCTTGGACAGGGAAGCTATGGCTACACCTTC; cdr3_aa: CASSPLGQGSYGYTF
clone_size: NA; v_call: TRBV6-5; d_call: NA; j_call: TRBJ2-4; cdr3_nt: TGTGCCAGCAAGCCAGGGTGGTATAACGACATTCAGTACTTC; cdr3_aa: CASKPGWYNDIQYF
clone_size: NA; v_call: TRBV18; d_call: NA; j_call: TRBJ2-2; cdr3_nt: TGTGCCAGCTCACCCGTTAAAACCGGGGAGCTGTTTTTT; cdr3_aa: CASSPVKTGELFF
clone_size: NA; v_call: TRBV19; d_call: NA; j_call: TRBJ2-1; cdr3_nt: TGTGCCAGTAGTGCGGACACGAGCTCCTACAATGAGCAGTTCTTC; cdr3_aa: CASSADTSSYNEQFF
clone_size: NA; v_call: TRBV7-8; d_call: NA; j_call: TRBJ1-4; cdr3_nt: TGTGCCAGCAGATGGGGGACTGCAGAAAAACTGTTTTTT; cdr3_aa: CASRWGTAEKLFF
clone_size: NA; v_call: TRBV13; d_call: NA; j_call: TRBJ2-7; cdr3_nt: TGTGCCAGCAGCTCAGGGTCCACGGTCGGGGAGCAGTACTTC; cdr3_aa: CASSSGSTVGEQYF
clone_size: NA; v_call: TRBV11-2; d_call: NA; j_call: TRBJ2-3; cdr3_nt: TGTGCCAGCAGCTTTATGAGAAGCACAGATACGCAGTATTTT; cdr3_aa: CASSFMRSTDTQYF
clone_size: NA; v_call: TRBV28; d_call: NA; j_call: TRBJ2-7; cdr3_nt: TGTGCCAGCACCCAGGGGTTTAGCGAGCAGTACTTC; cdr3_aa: CASTQGFSEQYF
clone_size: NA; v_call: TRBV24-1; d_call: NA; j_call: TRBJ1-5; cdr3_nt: TGTGCCACCAGTGATTCGCGGGGGAGAAAGCCCCAGCATTTT; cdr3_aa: CATSDSRGRKPQHF
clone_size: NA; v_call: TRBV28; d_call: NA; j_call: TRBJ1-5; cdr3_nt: TGTGCCAGCAGATCTCGGACAGTAATTCGGCCCCAGCATTTT; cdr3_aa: CASRSRTVIRPQHF
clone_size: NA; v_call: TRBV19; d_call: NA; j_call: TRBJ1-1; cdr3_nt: TGTGCCAGTAGGCCACCCGGCGGCGCCACTGAAGCTTTCTTT; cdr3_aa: CASRPPGGATEAFF
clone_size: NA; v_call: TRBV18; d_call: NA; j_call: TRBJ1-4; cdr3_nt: TGTGCCAGCTCAAGGGGGGGCGAAAAACTGTTTTTT; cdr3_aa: CASSRGGEKLFF
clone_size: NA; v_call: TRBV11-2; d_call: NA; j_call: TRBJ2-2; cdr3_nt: TGTGCCAGCAGCTTAGCGCTCTTAGTTGGGGAGCTGTTTTTT; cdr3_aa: CASSLALLVGELFF
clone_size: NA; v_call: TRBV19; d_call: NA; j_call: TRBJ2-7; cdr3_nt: TGTGCCAGTAGTGGCGGACTTGGCGAGCAGTACTTC; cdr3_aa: CASSGGLGEQYF
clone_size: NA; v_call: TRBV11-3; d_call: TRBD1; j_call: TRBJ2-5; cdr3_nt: TGTGCCAGCAGCTTAGGGTGGACAGGGCAAGAGACCCAGTACTTC; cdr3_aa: CASSLGWTGQETQYF
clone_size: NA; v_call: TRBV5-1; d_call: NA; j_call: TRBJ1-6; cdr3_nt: TGCGCCAGCAGCTTTGACAGTGAAAGTTCACCCCTCCACTTT; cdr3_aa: CASSFDSESSPLHF
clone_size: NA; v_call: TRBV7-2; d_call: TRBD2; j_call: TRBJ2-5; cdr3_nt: TGTGCCAGCAGTGCGGGAGGGGGACCGGAGACCCAGTACTTC; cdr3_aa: CASSAGGGPETQYF
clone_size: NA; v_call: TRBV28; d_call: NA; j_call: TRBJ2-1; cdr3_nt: TGTGCCAGCACGGTTGCAGTGAGGAATGAGCAGTTCTTC; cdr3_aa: CASTVAVRNEQFF
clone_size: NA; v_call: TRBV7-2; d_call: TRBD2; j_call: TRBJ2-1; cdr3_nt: TGTGCCAGCAGCTCCATCGGACTAGTGGGGCCCCAAAACTACAATGAGCAGTTCTTC; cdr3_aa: CASSSIGLVGPQNYNEQFF
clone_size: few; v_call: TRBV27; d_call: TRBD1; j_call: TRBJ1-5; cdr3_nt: TGTGCCAGCAGTTTCACAGGGGGCCTTCATCAGCCCCAGCATTTT; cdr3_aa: CASSFTGGLHQPQHF
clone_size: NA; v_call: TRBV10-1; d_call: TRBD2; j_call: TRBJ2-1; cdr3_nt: TGCGCCAGCAGTGAAGGCGGGAGTTCCTACAATGAGCAGTTCTTC; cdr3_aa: CASSEGGSSYNEQFF
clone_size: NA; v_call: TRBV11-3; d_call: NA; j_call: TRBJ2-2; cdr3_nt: TGTGCCAGCAGCCCTGAGACTACCCCCGGGGAGCTGTTTTTT; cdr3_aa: CASSPETTPGELFF